The TCR delta chain described here comes from a study of γδ T cells in repeated Plasmodium falciparum infection (dated by TCRdb to the early 2020s). Some background on the complete study: The natural-infection arm enrolled Malian children exposed to intense seasonal malaria transmission and compared the Malian children with Australian children matched for age and gender. Malian gammadelta TCR repertoires were analysed cross-sectionally during no-transmission periods and were analysed longitudinally across acute febrile malaria episodes. The study looked at how repeated Plasmodium falciparum infection shapes the human gammadelta T cell repertoire, using both natural infection in Mali and controlled human malaria infection. Samples from controlled-infection subjects were taken at baseline, just before selected infections, and 21 days after each infection. Roughly 5 malaria-naive U.S. adults underwent four controlled human malaria infections by bites from P. falciparum NF54-infected Anopheles stephensi mosquitoes over approximately 600 days. Points the paper makes about the study in general: The controlled-infection cohort was small, limiting analysis of inter-individual variability in gammadelta T cell responses. The Malian cohort came from a small rural village of predominantly one ethnic group, limiting generalizability.

Of note for this clone: This receptor's antigen is unknown. This likely traces to a read error, being one base from a far larger clone. This same CDR3 is encoded by further DNA sequences in the sample.

The library was made by multiplex PCR. Sequenced using an Illumina MiSeq. Each sorted gammadelta T cell sample was sequenced for both the TCR gamma (TRG) and TCR delta (TRD) chains. On the study's bioinformatics: Repertoire analyses included clonotype tree plots, accumulated frequency of the top 20 clonotypes, diversity index (DI) and D75 metrics. Identical DNA sequences were merged into single rows after TCRdb reprocessed the public reads with CATT. In this record, the V and J calls reflect TCRdb's handling and not the investigators' own analysis. The sample contains 45,000 to 70,000 delta-chain clones, 1.5% to 2% of them found a single time. In total, the top ten clones hold approximately 15% of the sample. Specimen: gamma-delta T cells from blood. The source of this sequence is a pool of human donors (malaria-infected and uninfected, not separated).

The CDR3 loop reads CALGVQGWLLLRTSYTDKLIF. The nucleotide sequence reads as follows: TGTGCTCTTGGGGTTCAAGGATGGCTCCTACTTCGTACTTCGTACACCGATAAACTCATCTTT. The sequence joins TRDV1 to TRDJ1; the best D guess is TRDD2, with 6 bases matching. The CDR3 covers 21 residues, taking in both the cysteine and the phenylalanine. The sequence is cut down to CDR3 DNA, 63 bases in frame from base 1. The V end loses 4 bases and the J end loses 0 bases, and a stretch of 30 bases separates them. CDR1 TSWWSYY and CDR2 QGS were looked up in the germline V gene.